This T cell receptor beta chain originates from a study of T cells after yellow fever vaccination. Notes on the study in general: A small share of clonotypes appeared in both CD4 and CD8 compartments. Researchers report a weaker secondary response that nonetheless peaked faster, day 5 versus 15.

MiXCR was run by TCRdb on the 5' RACE reads, yielding one entry per CDR3 protein. Altogether 500,000 to 650,000 distinct CDR3 sequences are present, around 16% being singletons, with the ten largest covering roughly 17%. A remark on this clonotype: The antigen is not known.

V shed 3 bases and J shed 5 bases, with 14 bases lying between them. The CDR3 loop spans 14 amino acids. CDR1 is SGHKS, CDR2 YYEKEE, per germline (reference sequence). Material: PBMCs, obtained 5 to 6 days after the first yellow fever vaccination. V gene TRBV5-5 combines with J gene TRBJ1-2; the D gene is possibly TRBD1 (5 bases). The sequence was collected from a man younger than 30 who received the YFV17D yellow fever vaccine. The CDR3 region is CASSSFDGTYGYTF. CDR3 coding DNA: TGTGCCAGCAGCTCATTCGACGGGACTTATGGCTACACCTTC.